One and the same sample provided the 9 T cell receptor beta chains below, sequenced in a study of shared clonotypes between healthy human individuals. CD45RO-negative, CCR7-selected cells formed the naive CD8 fraction, which excluded terminally differentiated effector memory CD45RA+ cells. The protocol was immunoSEQ multiplex PCR, while the TCRdb copy is restricted to in-frame clones and leaves out a portion. The sample lists over 2,000,000 clones, 80% to 95% seen once, with around 1.7% in the top ten. The source material was naive CD8+ T cells from PBMCs. These receptors originate from a man aged 18 to 29 in good health. Some clones in this sample may be carry-over from other donors' samples.

The gene calls are TRBV27 and TRBJ2-1; weak D call: TRBD1 (5 bases). V was shortened by 2 bases and J by 0 bases, with 11 bases between the two germline ends. The CDR3 runs to 16 residues. Germline loops: CDR1 MNHEY, CDR2 SMNVEV (reference sequence). CDR3 sequence (DNA): TGTGCCAGCAGTTTAGCAGGGTATAGCTCCTACAATGAGCAGTTCTTC. It yields the protein CASSLAGYSSYNEQFF.

The chain carries TRBV12-5 and TRBJ2-3; no definite D call. Trimming left V 1 base short and J 2 bases short, with 19 bases between. Germline CDR1 is LGHNT and CDR2 is FRNRAP. The CDR3 runs to 18 residues. The CDR3 DNA sequence: TGTGCTAGTGGTTTGGGATCGGTACAATGGGTTGCCACAGATACGCAGTATTTT. Translating it yields CASGLGSVQWVATDTQYF.

The V call is TRBV7-9, the J call TRBJ2-5, with 8 bases that match TRBD1. The CDR3 extends over 16 amino acids. Germline V lookup: CDR1 SEHNR, CDR2 FQNEAQ (reference sequence). The J segment lost 2 bases and the V segment lost 4 bases, leaving 9 bases of the junction unmatched. In DNA form, the CDR3 reads TGTGCCAGCAGCTCCTCCCTCGACAGGGGACAAGAGACCCAGTACTTC. Translated: CASSSSLDRGQETQYF.

This chain links TRBV28 with TRBJ1-3; no definite D call. V gave up 3 bases and J gave up 5 bases, with 11 bases separating them. Per germline, CDR1 MDHEN and CDR2 SYDVKM. The CDR3 is 14 amino acids. CDR3 loop: CASSFVTSRNTIYF. CDR3 coding DNA: TGTGCCAGCAGTTTTGTGACGAGCCGAAACACCATATATTTT.

This clone was seen once. The chain links TRBV6-5 to TRBJ2-3; D unclear. Germline lookup yields CDR1 MNHEY and CDR2 SVGAGI. The CDR3 has 14 amino acids. Trimming shortened V by 2 bases and J by 8 bases, and 14 bases separated the two germline ends. CDR3 loop: CASSYRGALGTQYF. The CDR3 DNA reads as TGTGCCAGCAGTTACCGAGGCGCGTTGGGTACGCAGTATTTT.

The CDR3 DNA reads TGTGCCAGCAGTTCGAACCTACTAGCGGGAGGCCCGGCCTACGAGCAGTACTTC. It translates to CASSSNLLAGGPAYEQYF. This sequence joins TRBV28 and TRBJ2-7; 12 bases line up with TRBD2. This CDR3 is 18 amino acids long. The V gene end was trimmed by 4 bases and the J gene end by 2 bases; junction bases not matched to a gene: 12. The V gene's germline CDR1 is MDHEN and CDR2 SYDVKM.

The CDR3 DNA sequence: TGTGCCTGGGAACTTTCAGGGACCCAGTACTTC. Translation gives CAWELSGTQYF. This sequence joins TRBV30 and TRBJ2-5; D remains unclear. Germline-derived CDR1 and CDR2 are GTSNPN and SVGIG (reference sequence). Trimming shortened V by 5 bases and J by 7 bases, and 11 bases separated the two germline ends. The CDR3 covers 11 residues.

The chain has TRBV7-8 and TRBJ2-7; D perhaps matches TRBD1 (5 bases). The CDR3 consists of 13 residues. The germline V and J ends were trimmed by 4 bases and 3 bases, with 10 bases remaining between them. Germline V gives CDR1 SGHVS, CDR2 FQNEAQ. Here the CDR3 DNA reads TGTGCCAGCAGCTATGGGGCAGACTACGAGCAGTACTTC. This codes for CASSYGADYEQYF.

The chain combines TRBV15 with TRBJ1-2; 8 bases are a match to TRBD1. CDR1 and CDR2 from the germline V gene are LNHNV and YYDKDF (reference sequence). After removal of 0 bases from V and 3 bases from J, the junction contained 9 bases not matched to a gene. The length of the CDR3 is 17 residues. Written as DNA, the CDR3 is TGTGCCACCAGCAGAGATCTGGGTCCGACAGGGGACTATGGCTACACCTTC. As protein: CATSRDLGPTGDYGYTF.